Listed below are T cell receptor beta chains from one sample, sequenced in a study of blood T cell repertoires in COVID-19. The data were produced by immunoSEQ multiplex PCR, yet TCRdb's version contains in-frame clones alone and is incomplete. The sample yields roughly 390,000 clones, 85% seen once. Sequencing was performed on peripheral blood. The source of these receptors is a woman younger than 35 with acute or convalescent COVID-19. Both conserved end residues are part of each CDR3. D genes are given only for firm matches. Clone size is shown for a subset of rows, as once, few, many or a class of expanded clone.

v_call	d_call	clone_size	j_call	cdr3_aa	cdr3_nt
TRBV30	.	many	TRBJ1-5	CACKRGGSNQPQHF	TGTGCCTGCAAGAGGGGGGGTAGCAATCAGCCCCAGCATTTT
TRBV2	TRBD1	once	TRBJ1-6	CASRGLGTGNGSPLHF	TGTGCCAGCAGGGGATTAGGGACAGGGAATGGGTCACCCCTCCACTTT
TRBV5-4	TRBD1	.	TRBJ2-1	CASSRNRGSYNEQFF	TGTGCCAGCAGCCGTAACAGGGGGTCCTACAATGAGCAGTTCTTC
TRBV7-9	.	.	TRBJ2-1	CASSLYIRSSYNEQFF	TGTGCCAGCAGCTTATATATCCGGAGCTCCTACAATGAGCAGTTCTTC
TRBV18	.	once	TRBJ1-3	CASSPLEGGGNTIYF	TGTGCCAGCTCACCACTGGAGGGCGGTGGAAACACCATATATTTT
TRBV28	TRBD1	.	TRBJ1-2	CASSLPYRDRGTNYGYTF	TGTGCCAGCAGTTTACCCTACCGGGACAGGGGGACTAACTATGGCTACACCTTC
TRBV24-1	.	few	TRBJ1-5	CATSDSGFSSNQPQHF	TGTGCCACCAGTGACTCAGGGTTTAGTAGCAATCAGCCCCAGCATTTT
TRBV5-1	.	few	TRBJ1-3	CASSPGEWPSGNTIYF	TGCGCCAGCAGCCCAGGGGAATGGCCCTCTGGAAACACCATATATTTT
TRBV2	.	few	TRBJ2-7	CASRTTGTTYEQYF	TGTGCCAGCAGGACAACAGGAACCACCTACGAGCAGTACTTC
TRBV3-1/TRBV3-2	.	.	TRBJ1-2	CASSQDWDSVSGGYTF	TGTGCCAGCAGCCAAGATTGGGACTCGGTTTCGGGTGGCTACACCTTC
TRBV5-6	.	.	TRBJ1-3	CASSLMALVGNTIYF	TGTGCCAGCAGCTTGATGGCTCTTGTCGGAAACACCATATATTTT
TRBV5-4	TRBD1	.	TRBJ1-2	CASSHPTGAHGYTF	TGTGCCAGCAGCCATCCGACAGGGGCCCATGGCTACACCTTC
TRBV4-2	.	.	TRBJ2-5	CASSQEAPPGPRSFGTQYF	TGTGCCAGCAGCCAAGAGGCCCCCCCAGGGCCGCGATCGTTCGGGACCCAGTACTTC
TRBV19	.	.	TRBJ2-1	CASSIRRVGEQFF	TGTGCCAGTAGTATTCGTCGGGTTGGTGAGCAGTTCTTC
TRBV5-4	.	.	TRBJ1-4	CASSGPGANEKLFF	TGTGCCAGCAGCGGGCCCGGGGCTAATGAAAAACTGTTTTTT
TRBV29-1	.	few	TRBJ2-7	CSVWDNYEQYF	TGCAGCGTTTGGGACAACTACGAGCAGTACTTC
TRBV6-5	.	.	TRBJ2-5	CASRPRGRETQYF	TGTGCCAGCAGGCCGCGGGGGCGGGAGACCCAGTACTTC
TRBV5-1	.	.	TRBJ1-6	CASSLGDRTVLGSYNSPLHF	TGCGCCAGCAGCTTGGGTGACAGGACAGTGTTGGGCTCCTATAATTCACCCCTCCACTTT
TRBV21-1	.	many	TRBJ2-7	CASSRWALTSYEQYF	TGTGCCAGCAGCAGATGGGCCCTTACATCCTACGAGCAGTACTTC
TRBV21-1	.	.	TRBJ2-2	CASSHGGAAKGIPGELFF	TGTGCCAGCAGCCATGGGGGGGCCGCGAAAGGGATACCCGGGGAGCTGTTTTTT
TRBV9	.	.	TRBJ1-1	CASSVSQLNTEAFF	TGTGCCAGCAGCGTAAGTCAGTTGAACACTGAAGCTTTCTTT
TRBV9	TRBD1	.	TRBJ1-1	CASSVGEQGATEAFF	TGTGCCAGCAGCGTAGGGGAACAGGGGGCCACTGAAGCTTTCTTT
TRBV21-1	.	.	TRBJ2-7	CASSTRDRGIHEQYF	TGTGCCAGCAGCACCCGGGACAGGGGGATCCACGAGCAGTACTTC
TRBV10-1	.	.	TRBJ2-3	CASSESTPNTDTQYF	TGCGCCAGCAGTGAGTCGACACCCAACACAGATACGCAGTATTTT
TRBV7-2	TRBD2	few	TRBJ2-3	CASSLIGRGGTTDTQYF	TGTGCCAGCAGCTTAATTGGGCGGGGGGGGACCACAGATACGCAGTATTTT
TRBV10-2	.	.	TRBJ2-1	CASSEVLELKPHEQFF	TGCGCCAGCAGTGAGGTTTTGGAGCTAAAGCCACATGAGCAGTTCTTC
TRBV5-1	TRBD1	.	TRBJ1-2	CASSPRQGLSYGYTF	TGCGCCAGCAGCCCCCGACAGGGTCTAAGCTATGGCTACACCTTC
TRBV10-1	TRBD2	.	TRBJ2-1	CASSKVAGGYNEQFF	TGCGCCAGCAGCAAAGTAGCGGGGGGGTACAATGAGCAGTTCTTC
TRBV10-2	TRBD1	.	TRBJ1-5	CASSLADRVGQPQHF	TGCGCCAGCAGTTTGGCAGACAGGGTGGGTCAGCCCCAGCATTTT
TRBV5-1	.	.	TRBJ1-1	CASSKGVTGISFF	TGCGCCAGCAGTAAAGGGGTAACAGGGATTTCTTTCTTT
TRBV20-1	.	.	TRBJ2-1	CSASGILLVSANNEQFF	TGCAGTGCTAGTGGGATTCTACTAGTGAGCGCGAACAATGAGCAGTTCTTC
TRBV27	TRBD1	.	TRBJ2-2	CASTLGQGGGELFF	TGTGCCAGCACCCTGGGACAGGGGGGCGGGGAGCTGTTTTTT
TRBV24-1	.	.	TRBJ1-2	CATSEGDTYGYTF	TGTGCCACCAGTGAAGGGGACACCTATGGCTACACCTTC
TRBV6-1	.	once	TRBJ1-1	CASSEGGAGTEAFF	TGTGCCAGCAGTGAGGGGGGGGCTGGAACTGAAGCTTTCTTT
TRBV19	TRBD2	.	TRBJ2-5	CASSGRLAVQETQYF	TGTGCCAGTAGTGGACGACTAGCGGTACAAGAGACCCAGTACTTC
TRBV19	TRBD1	.	TRBJ2-1	CASSYALGTGIRNEQFF	TGTGCCAGTAGTTACGCTCTCGGGACAGGGATTAGGAATGAGCAGTTCTTC
TRBV7-9	TRBD2	once	TRBJ2-1	CASRAISGRAYNEQFF	TGTGCCAGCAGAGCCATCAGCGGGAGGGCCTACAATGAGCAGTTCTTC
TRBV11-2	TRBD2	.	TRBJ2-5	CASSPYAAGEETQYF	TGTGCCAGCAGCCCGTACGCGGCGGGAGAAGAGACCCAGTACTTC
TRBV21-1	.	.	TRBJ2-5	CASSLGNRQETQYF	TGTGCCAGCAGCTTAGGAAACAGACAAGAGACCCAGTACTTC
TRBV5-1	.	.	TRBJ1-1	CASSLGPGGRSTEAFF	TGCGCCAGCAGCTTGGGGCCGGGGGGACGGAGCACTGAAGCTTTCTTT
TRBV7-9	.	few	TRBJ1-1	CASTSEASAFF	TGTGCCAGCACCTCCGAAGCTTCAGCTTTCTTT